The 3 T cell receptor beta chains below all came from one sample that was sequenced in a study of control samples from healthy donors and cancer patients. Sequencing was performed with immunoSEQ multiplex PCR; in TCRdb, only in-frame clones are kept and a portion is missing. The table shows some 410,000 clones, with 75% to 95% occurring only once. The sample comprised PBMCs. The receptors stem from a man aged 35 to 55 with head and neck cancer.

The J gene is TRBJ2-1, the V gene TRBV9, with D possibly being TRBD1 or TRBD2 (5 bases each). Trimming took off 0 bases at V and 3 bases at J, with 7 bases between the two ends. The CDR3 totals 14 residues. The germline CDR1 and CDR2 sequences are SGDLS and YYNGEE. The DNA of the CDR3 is TGTGCCAGCAGCGTAGGAGGGGACTACAATGAGCAGTTCTTC. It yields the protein CASSVGGDYNEQFF.

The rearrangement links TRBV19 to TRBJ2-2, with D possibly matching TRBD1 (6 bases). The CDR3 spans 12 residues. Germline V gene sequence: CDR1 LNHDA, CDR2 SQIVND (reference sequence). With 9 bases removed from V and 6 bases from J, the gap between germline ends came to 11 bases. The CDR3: CASRRGPGELFF. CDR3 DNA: TGTGCCAGCCGCAGGGGTCCCGGGGAGCTGTTTTTT. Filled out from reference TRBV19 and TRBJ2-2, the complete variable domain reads DGGITQSPKYLFRKEGQNVTLSCEQNLNHDAMYWYRQDPGQGLRLIYYSQIVNDFQKGDIAEGYSVSREKKESFPLTVTSAQKNPTAFYLCASRRGPGELFFGEGSRLTVL.

This CDR3 is CASKVGRGSTDTQYF. The DNA for the CDR3 is TGTGCCAGTAAGGTCGGTAGGGGTTCCACAGATACGCAGTATTTT. The chain couples TRBV19 to TRBJ2-3; perhaps TRBD1 as D (5 bases). Germline V gives CDR1 LNHDA, CDR2 SQIVND (reference sequence). V lost 7 bases, J lost 2 bases, and 16 bases lay in between. This CDR3 region has 15 residues. Looking up the rest from reference TRBV19 and TRBJ2-3 gives the full variable domain: DGGITQSPKYLFRKEGQNVTLSCEQNLNHDAMYWYRQDPGQGLRLIYYSQIVNDFQKGDIAEGYSVSREKKESFPLTVTSAQKNPTAFYLCASKVGRGSTDTQYFGPGTRLTVL.